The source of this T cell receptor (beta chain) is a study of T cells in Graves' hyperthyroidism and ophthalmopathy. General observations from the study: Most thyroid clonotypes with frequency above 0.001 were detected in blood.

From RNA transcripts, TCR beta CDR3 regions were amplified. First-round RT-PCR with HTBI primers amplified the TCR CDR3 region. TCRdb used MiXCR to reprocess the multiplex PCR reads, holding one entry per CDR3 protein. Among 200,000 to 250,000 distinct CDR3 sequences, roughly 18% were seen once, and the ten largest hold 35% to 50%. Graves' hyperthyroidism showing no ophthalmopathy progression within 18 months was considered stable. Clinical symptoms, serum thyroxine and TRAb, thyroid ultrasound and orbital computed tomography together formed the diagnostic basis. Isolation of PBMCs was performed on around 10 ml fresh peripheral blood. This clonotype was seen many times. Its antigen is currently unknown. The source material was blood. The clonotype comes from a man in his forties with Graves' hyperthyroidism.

The CDR3 DNA reads TGTGCCAGCAGCTTAATGACAGGGGGCGGGTTGAACACTGAAGCTTTCTTT. It codes for CASSLMTGGGLNTEAFF. The chain employs TRBV7-8 and TRBJ1-1, with 10 bases fitting TRBD1. Germline V gene data show CDR1 as SGHVS and CDR2 as FQNEAQ. The ends lost 2 bases at V and 0 bases at J; junction bases unmatched: 6. This CDR3 is 17 amino acids long.